The clone carrying this T cell receptor beta chain was seen only a few times. Its target is unknown. It was with a sample-barcoded 5' primer and a J-beta primer mix that a second PCR of about 7 to 12 cycles was run. In TCRdb, the 5' RACE reads were re-called with MiXCR into one record per CDR3 protein. The sample shows about 1.6 million distinct CDR3 sequences, 30% to 40% of them seen only once. The source of the sample is a study of blood T cells in healthy people across ages. Study-level findings and limits: Investigators viewed diversity estimates from one million T cells as underestimates, the study reported.

The germline gives CDR1 LNHNV, CDR2 YYDKDF (reference sequence). The CDR3 has 13 amino acids. This clonotype originated in a woman under 40 in good health. The sequencing sample was made of blood. The chain is built from TRBV15 and TRBJ2-4; weak D call: TRBD1 (5 bases). The DNA end is more similar to TRBJ2-7, so the J call may be wrong. Here the CDR3 reads CATRDRNHYEQYF. The CDR3 coding sequence is TGTGCCACCAGAGACAGAAATCACTACGAGCAGTACTTC.